This TCR beta chain was sequenced during a study of OX40 agonist ivuxolimab in advanced cancers. Overall study findings and caveats: Normalized T-cell clonal expansion was also low in a subset of nonresponders. Averaging showed that CD8+ T cells had more expanded clones than CD4+ did.

Profiled with immunoSEQ multiplex PCR; TCRdb holds only in-frame clones, not every one. The sample shows tens of thousands of clones, approximately 90% of them seen only once. Blood samples were obtained at baseline, cycle 4 day 1, and cycle 7 day 1. Germline CDR1 GTSNPN, CDR2 SVGIG (reference sequence). Trimming took 0 bases from V and 4 from J, leaving 9 bases between them. This CDR3 contains 13 residues. Regarding this clone: Its antigen remains unidentified.

J is TRBJ1-2 and V is TRBV30; unclear D gene. Sample: CD4+ or CD8+ T cells sorted from blood, taken in a trial of the OX40 agonist ivuxolimab. This clonotype originated in an adult with an advanced solid tumor such as melanoma, head and neck, liver or kidney cancer. CDR3 in amino acids: CAWSVVQPYGYTF. CDR3 DNA: TGTGCCTGGAGTGTGGTACAGCCCTATGGCTACACCTTC.